Following are 25 T cell receptor beta chains from one sample sequenced in a study of blood T cells in healthy people across ages. PCR was performed a second time for about 6 to 12 cycles using a sample-barcoded 5' primer and a J-beta primer mix. TCRdb called the 5' RACE reads again in MiXCR, with one record for every CDR3 protein. The table includes some 880,000 distinct CDR3 sequences, roughly 40% detected once. Sequenced: blood. Receptors originate from a man younger than 30 in good health.

The rearrangement joins TRBV12-3 or TRBV12-4 to TRBJ1-1; 9 nucleotides line up with TRBD1. This CDR3 spans 16 amino acids. The V and J ends lost 0 bases and 4 bases, in that order; junction bases with no gene match: 6. CDR3 loop: CASSLAPPGQGTEAFF. The CDR3 DNA reads as TGTGCCAGCAGTTTAGCCCCTCCGGGACAGGGCACTGAAGCTTTCTTT.

CDR3 DNA sequence: TGTGCCGGCTTTCGGGTGTGGGGAGGGGAAGCTTTCTTT. Residues: CAGFRVWGGEAFF. The chain joins TRBV12-3 or TRBV12-4 to TRBJ1-1, with no clear D. V shed 11 bases and J shed 8 bases, with 21 bases lying between them. The CDR3 totals 13 residues.

CDR3 DNA sequence: TGTGCCAGCAGTGTAGTTTTGACCTACGAGCAGTACTTC. As protein: CASSVVLTYEQYF. This chain joins TRBV12-3 or TRBV12-4 and TRBJ2-7; D remains ambiguous. V dropped 5 bases and J dropped 2 bases, with 10 bases sitting between them. CDR3 length: 13 residues.

This clonotype was seen ten or more times. The chain links TRBV7-2 to TRBJ2-5; 7 bases line up with TRBD1. CDR3 length: 14 amino acids. Germline values: CDR1 SGHTA, CDR2 FQGNSA. V lost 6 bases to trimming and J lost 2 bases; unmatched junction nucleotides: 6. CDR3 DNA sequence: TGTGCCAGCAGTTTGGCAGGGGGTCAAGAGACCCAGTACTTC. Amino acids: CASSLAGGQETQYF.

The rearrangement joins TRBV4-2 to TRBJ1-2; D is unresolved. Looked up from germline, CDR1 is LGHNA and CDR2 is YNFKEQ. The CDR3 extends over 15 amino acids. Trimming took 1 base from V and 5 from J, leaving 14 bases between them. The CDR3 coding sequence is TGTGCCAGCAGCCAAGGGCCAGGCGAGGGATATGGCTACACCTTC. This gives the protein CASSQGPGEGYGYTF.

Many counts were recorded for this clonotype. The V call is TRBV20-1, the J call TRBJ2-5, with D tentatively TRBD2 (5 bases). The CDR3 totals 12 residues. CDR1 and CDR2 (germline): DFQATT, SNEGSKA (reference sequence). The V end lost 5 bases, the J end lost 10 bases, and 17 bases lay between the germline ends. CDR3 sequence: CSAPRADGGQYF. For the CDR3, the DNA is TGCAGTGCTCCCCGAGCGGACGGTGGCCAGTACTTC.

This sequence joins TRBV5-1 and TRBJ2-1; weak D call: TRBD2 (5 bases). Germline CDR1 SGHRS, CDR2 YFSETQ. The CDR3 has 13 residues. V shed 0 bases and J shed 13 bases, with 14 bases lying between them. This CDR3 is CASSLAFGETQFF. CDR3 bases: TGCGCCAGCAGCTTGGCTTTCGGGGAGACCCAGTTCTTC.

This chain links TRBV19 with TRBJ2-1; possibly TRBD2 for D (7 bases). Looked up from germline, CDR1 is LNHDA and CDR2 is SQIVND (reference sequence). The CDR3 is made up of 19 amino acids. V was trimmed by 5 bases and J by 3 bases, leaving 26 bases between them. The CDR3: CASSSLSIVGGGGYNEQFF. CDR3 coding DNA: TGTGCCAGTAGTTCCCTTAGCATCGTTGGGGGAGGGGGCTACAATGAGCAGTTCTTC.

V gene TRBV6-6 combines with J gene TRBJ1-2; TRBD1 might be the D (6 bases). Trimming shortened V by 5 bases and J by 2 bases, and 12 bases separated the two germline ends. The CDR3 has 14 residues. Germline lookup yields CDR1 MNHNY and CDR2 SVGAGI (reference sequence). The CDR3 region is CASSDPQGNYGYTF. DNA for the CDR3: TGTGCCAGCAGTGACCCGCAGGGGAACTATGGCTACACCTTC.

The chain recombines TRBV19 with TRBJ1-1; a possible D gene is TRBD1 (6 bases). Germline V gene lookup returns CDR1 LNHDA and CDR2 SQIVND (reference sequence). This CDR3 is 14 amino acids long. Between the trimmed V and J ends, which lost 7 bases and 0 bases, there was a span of 12 bases. This CDR3 is CASTWDIMNTEAFF. The DNA for the CDR3 is TGTGCCAGTACCTGGGACATCATGAACACTGAAGCTTTCTTT.

Only a few counts were recorded for this clonotype. The genes are TRBV4-2 and TRBJ2-3; D tentatively fits TRBD1 or TRBD2 (5 bases each). Germline CDR1 and CDR2: LGHNA and YNFKEQ. The CDR3 extends over 13 amino acids. V was shortened by 8 bases and J by 1 base, with 10 bases between the two germline ends. This chain's CDR3 is CASQRDRTDTQYF. Written as DNA, the CDR3 is TGTGCCAGCCAACGGGACCGCACAGATACGCAGTATTTT.

The chain joins TRBV29-1 to TRBJ2-2; possibly TRBD2 for D (7 bases). The V end was cut by 4 bases, the J end by 4 bases, with 10 bases between. Germline V gene data show CDR1 as SQVTM and CDR2 as ANQGSEA. The CDR3 has 13 amino acids. In nucleotides, the CDR3 is TGCAGCGTTGGTAGGGGGGGCACCGGGGAGCTGTTTTTT. This translates into CSVGRGGTGELFF.

V is TRBV7-2 and J is TRBJ2-4; 8 nucleotides match TRBD2. The J call is doubtful: the DNA matches TRBJ2-7 better. The CDR3 has 16 amino acids. Germline loops: CDR1 SGHTA, CDR2 FQGNSA. The CDR3 region has the DNA TGTGCCAGCAGCATAACCGTAGGACTAGCTGGGTACGAGCAGTACTTC. This encodes CASSITVGLAGYEQYF.

The CDR3 loop reads CASSQEVGDLRNEQFF. CDR3 nucleotides: TGCGCCAGCAGCCAAGAGGTAGGGGACCTAAGGAATGAGCAGTTCTTC. V is TRBV4-1 and J is TRBJ2-1; the D gene could be TRBD1 or TRBD2 (5 bases each). CDR1 is MGHRA, CDR2 YSYEKL, per germline. The germline V and J ends were trimmed by 0 bases and 7 bases, with 16 bases remaining between them. The CDR3 contains 16 residues.

This clonotype was seen more than once but under ten times. This chain joins TRBV6-2 or TRBV6-3 and TRBJ2-3; D unresolved. Germline V CDR1 and CDR2: MNHEY, SVGEGT. CDR3 length: 18 residues. V lost 0 bases to trimming and J lost 4 bases, with 20 bases between them. As DNA, the CDR3 is TGTGCCAGCAGTTACTCCCTACCAACGGAATCGGAAGCAGATACGCAGTATTTT. Protein: CASSYSLPTESEADTQYF.

This chain uses TRBV5-1 with TRBJ1-1, with 8 bases aligning to TRBD1. V lost 4 bases, J lost 5 bases, and 10 bases stayed unmatched. Germline V gene lookup returns CDR1 SGHRS and CDR2 YFSETQ. CDR3 length equals 15 residues. CDR3 bases: TGCGCCAGCAGCCTGCAGACAGGGGTCAGAACTGAAGCTTTCTTT. It is translated as CASSLQTGVRTEAFF.

The chain joins TRBV7-9 to TRBJ1-1; D is unresolved. The CDR3 runs to 14 residues. Deletions cut 4 bases from V and 7 bases from J, with 16 bases between. Germline V gives CDR1 SEHNR, CDR2 FQNEAQ (reference sequence). CDR3 in DNA: TGTGCCAGCAGCTCCTCCTTGGACGCCCATGAAGCTTTCTTT. Its translation: CASSSSLDAHEAFF.

V usage is TRBV12-3 or TRBV12-4 and J usage is TRBJ1-1, with D possibly being TRBD1 (6 bases). The CDR3 has 14 amino acids. The germline V and J ends were trimmed by 6 bases and 3 bases, with 14 bases remaining between them. The DNA for the CDR3 is TGTGCCAGCAGGCAGACGGGGGCGGACACTGAAGCTTTCTTT. Its translation is CASRQTGADTEAFF.

This clonotype showed up many times. This sequence joins TRBV12-3 or TRBV12-4 and TRBJ2-7; maybe TRBD1 (6 bases). The CDR3 covers 14 residues. V lost 6 bases and J 9 bases, leaving 21 bases between the germline ends. This chain's CDR3 is CASRTDRTYEWQYF. The CDR3 coding sequence is TGTGCCAGCAGAACCGACAGGACCTACGAGTGGCAGTACTTC.

This clonotype has a handful of counts. The gene calls are TRBV14 and TRBJ2-7; D is unclear. V was trimmed by 2 bases and J by 0 bases, leaving 23 bases between them. Germline V gene sequence: CDR1 SGHDN, CDR2 FVKESK. The CDR3 spans 19 residues. The CDR3 bases are TGTGCCAGCAGCCAATTCCCCGTAAACGGATGGCTTAGCTCCTACGAGCAGTACTTC. Protein sequence: CASSQFPVNGWLSSYEQYF.

V and J are TRBV7-9 and TRBJ1-2, with D perhaps TRBD1 (6 bases). The length of the CDR3 is 16 residues. The germline CDR1 and CDR2 sequences are SEHNR and FQNEAQ (reference sequence). The ends were cut back, 0 bases at V and 6 bases at J, with 17 bases in the middle. The CDR3, as DNA: TGTGCCAGCAGCTTAGCGCGGAATGGGGGGGGCAATGGCTACACCTTC. It translates to CASSLARNGGGNGYTF. Full variable domain (remainder filled in from reference TRBV7-9 and TRBJ1-2): DTGVSQNPRHKITKRGQNVTFRCDPISEHNRLYWYRQTLGQGPEFLTYFQNEAQLEKSRLLSDRFSAERPKGSFSTLEIQRTEQGDSAMYLCASSLARNGGGNGYTFGSGTRLTVV.

The CDR3 protein is CASSFGPTGGVYEQYF. CDR3 DNA: TGCGCCAGCAGCTTCGGTCCCACAGGAGGTGTGTACGAGCAGTACTTC. The rearrangement uses TRBV5-1 and TRBJ2-7, with D perhaps matching TRBD1 or TRBD2 (5 bases each). From germline, CDR1 is SGHRS and CDR2 YFSETQ. The CDR3 is 16 residues long. The ends were cut back, 2 bases at V and 4 bases at J, with 19 bases in the middle.

This clonotype appeared many times. This chain links TRBV7-2 with TRBJ1-6, with D unclear. The ends were cut back, 1 base at V and 14 bases at J, with 12 bases in the middle. The CDR3 totals 13 residues. Germline CDR1 reads SGHTA; CDR2 reads FQGNSA. The CDR3, as DNA: TGTGCCAGCAGCTTAGGAGACACTCAAACCCTCCACTTT. This gives the protein CASSLGDTQTLHF.

J is TRBJ1-2 and V is TRBV14, with 7 positions matching TRBD1. Germline V CDR1 and CDR2: SGHDN, FVKESK. V was clipped by 4 bases and J by 10 bases; unmatched bases: 9. The CDR3 extends over 13 amino acids. CDR3 protein: CASSPGPGGPYTF. DNA of the CDR3: TGTGCCAGCAGCCCAGGCCCAGGGGGACCCTACACCTTC.

The gene calls are TRBV7-2 and TRBJ2-7; 7 bases align to TRBD1. The DNA matches TRBJ2-5 better at its end, which makes the J call doubtful. CDR1 and CDR2 (germline): SGHTA, FQGNSA. This CDR3 has 14 residues. The CDR3 coding sequence is TGTGCCAGCAGCCTCACAGGGGCTCGAGTGACCCAGTACTTC. Its protein is CASSLTGARVTQYF.